There are many counts of the clone carrying this T cell receptor beta chain. As yet, its antigen is unknown. Unique molecular identifiers were built into the TCRbeta library. From the PCR reads, TCRdb called clonotypes with MiXCR, one entry per CDR3 protein. The sample has over 120,000 distinct CDR3 sequences, about 9% seen once. The data stem from a study of T-cell reconstitution after alpha-beta-depleted transplantation in children. Points from the study as a whole: The study reportedly traced alpha-beta T cells about two months after transplant to several hundred expanded graft clones.

This clonotype was sampled from a female patient between 2 and 15 years old who had a stem cell transplant for congenital amegakaryocytic thrombocytopenia, so the T cells may come from the graft donor. Sequencing used PBMCs, mostly from graft donor cells, obtained 180 days after TCRalphabeta/CD19-depleted stem cell transplant.

The CDR3, as DNA: TGTGCCAGCAGCGCGGGACACGAAATAGCCAAAAACATTCAGTACTTC. Amino acids: CASSAGHEIAKNIQYF. The chain recombines TRBV28 with TRBJ2-4, with D tentatively TRBD1 or TRBD2 (6 bases each). The CDR3 extends over 16 amino acids. Germline CDR1 is MDHEN and CDR2 is SYDVKM. Trimming took 6 bases from V and 0 from J, leaving 15 bases between them.